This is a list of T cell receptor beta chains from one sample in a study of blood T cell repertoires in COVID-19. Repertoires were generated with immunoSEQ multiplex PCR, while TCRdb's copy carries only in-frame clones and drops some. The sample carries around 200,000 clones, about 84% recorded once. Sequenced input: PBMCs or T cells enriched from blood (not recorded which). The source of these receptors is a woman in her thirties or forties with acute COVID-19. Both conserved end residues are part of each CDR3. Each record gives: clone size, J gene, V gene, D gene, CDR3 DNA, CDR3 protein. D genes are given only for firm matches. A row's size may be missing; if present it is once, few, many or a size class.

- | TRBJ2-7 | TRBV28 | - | TGTGCCAGCAGTTTACCCATAGCGGCTGATCACTACGAGCAGTACTTC | CASSLPIAADHYEQYF
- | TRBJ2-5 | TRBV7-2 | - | TGTGCCAGCAGCGCAACGACTAGTTTCGAGACCCAGTACTTC | CASSATTSFETQYF
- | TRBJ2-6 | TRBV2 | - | TGTGCCAGCAGTGAAACAGGGTCTGGGGCCAACGTCCTGACTTTC | CASSETGSGANVLTF
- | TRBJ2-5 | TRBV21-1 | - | TGTGCCAGCAGCAAGCTTGGAGGAGAGTGGGCGGGGGACCAAGAGACCCAGTACTTC | CASSKLGGEWAGDQETQYF
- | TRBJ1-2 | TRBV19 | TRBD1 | TGTGCCAGTAACCCCCAGGGGGCCTCTTCGAACTATGGCTACACCTTC | CASNPQGASSNYGYTF
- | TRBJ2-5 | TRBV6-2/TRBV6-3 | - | TGTGCCAGCAGTCAGGGGATGTGGGAGACCCAGTACTTC | CASSQGMWETQYF
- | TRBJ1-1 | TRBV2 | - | TGTGCCAGCGAGCGGAGGACCGGAACTGAAGCTTTCTTT | CASERRTGTEAFF
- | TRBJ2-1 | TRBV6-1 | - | TGTGCCAGCAGTGAAGCCCCCAGATACAATGTGCAGTTCTTC | CASSEAPRYNVQFF
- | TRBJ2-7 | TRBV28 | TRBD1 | TGTGCCAGCAGTTTTAGCCAGGGACAGGGCTCCTACGAGCAGTACTTC | CASSFSQGQGSYEQYF
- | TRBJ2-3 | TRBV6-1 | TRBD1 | TGTGCCAGCAGTGAAGGGACAGGGCACACAGATACGCAGTATTTT | CASSEGTGHTDTQYF
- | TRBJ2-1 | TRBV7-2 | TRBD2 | TGTGCCAGCAGCTGGCTAGCGGGGGCCTACAATGAGCAGTTCTTC | CASSWLAGAYNEQFF
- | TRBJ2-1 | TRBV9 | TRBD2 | TGTGCCAGCAGCGTAGAAGGCACTAGCGGGGGCCGCAATGAGCAGTTCTTC | CASSVEGTSGGRNEQFF
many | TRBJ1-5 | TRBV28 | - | TGTGCCAGCAGTTTACAATCAGGAGGAGGGCAGCCCCAGCATTTT | CASSLQSGGGQPQHF
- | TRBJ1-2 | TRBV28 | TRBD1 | TGTGCCAGCCAGGACAGGCTAAATGGCTACACCTTC | CASQDRLNGYTF
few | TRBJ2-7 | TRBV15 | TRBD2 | TGTGCCACCAGCCCTCTAGCGGGAGGGACCTACGAGCAGTACTTC | CATSPLAGGTYEQYF
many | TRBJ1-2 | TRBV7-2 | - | TGTGCCAGCAGCCCCGGCCGGAGGCTGCCATCTAACTATGGCTACACCTTC | CASSPGRRLPSNYGYTF
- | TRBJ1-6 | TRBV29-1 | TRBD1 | TGCAGCACTCGGGACAGTAATTCTTCACCCCTCCACTTT | CSTRDSNSSPLHF
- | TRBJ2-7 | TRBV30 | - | TGTGCCTGGAGTGTAGGAACAGTATCCTCCTACGAGCAGTACTTC | CAWSVGTVSSYEQYF
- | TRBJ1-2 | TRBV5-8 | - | TGTGCCAGCAGCTTGGTCAGGGTGAATAACTATGGCTACACCTTC | CASSLVRVNNYGYTF
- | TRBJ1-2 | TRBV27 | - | TGTGCCAGCAGTTTTGATCCAGGGCATCACTATGGCTACACCTTC | CASSFDPGHHYGYTF
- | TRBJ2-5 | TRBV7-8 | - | TGTGCCAGCAGCCCGCTCCGAACAGCAAGAGAGACCCAGTACTTC | CASSPLRTARETQYF
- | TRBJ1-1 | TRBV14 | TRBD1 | TGTGCCAGCAGCTTCCGGGACAGGGGCGCTGAAGCTTTCTTT | CASSFRDRGAEAFF
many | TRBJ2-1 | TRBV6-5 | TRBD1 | TGTGCCAGCAGCCCGGGACAGGGAAATGAGCAGTTCTTC | CASSPGQGNEQFF
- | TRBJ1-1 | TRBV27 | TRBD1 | TGTGCCAGCAGTTTATCTTCACAGGGGTGGAACACTGAAGCTTTCTTT | CASSLSSQGWNTEAFF
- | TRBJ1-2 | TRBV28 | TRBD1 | TGTGCCAGTAACACCATCGGGACAGGGAGGCACTATGGCTACACCTTC | CASNTIGTGRHYGYTF
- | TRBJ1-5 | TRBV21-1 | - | TGTGCCAGCAGCAATCTCCCTTATAGCAATCAGCCCCAGCATTTT | CASSNLPYSNQPQHF
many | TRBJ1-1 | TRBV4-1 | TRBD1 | TGCGCCAGCAGCTCGCCAGGGGGCGCGGGGACTGAAGCTTTCTTT | CASSSPGGAGTEAFF
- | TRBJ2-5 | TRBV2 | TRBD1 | TGTGCCAGCAGTTCGGGACAGGGAAAGGAGACCCAGTACTTC | CASSSGQGKETQYF
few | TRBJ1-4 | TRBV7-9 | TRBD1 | TGTGCCAGCAGATCGCAGTTGAGGGGGCCGTTTAATGAAAAACTGTTTTTT | CASRSQLRGPFNEKLFF
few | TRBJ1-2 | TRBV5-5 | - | TGTGCCAGCATCGCACAGGGTAACTATGGCTACACCTTC | CASIAQGNYGYTF
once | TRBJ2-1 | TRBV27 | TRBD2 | TGTGCCAGCAGTTTTCAACTAGCGGGGGACAATGAGCAGTTCTTC | CASSFQLAGDNEQFF
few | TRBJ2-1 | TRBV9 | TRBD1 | TGTGCCAGCAGCGTAGGAGACAGGGGTTTCGAGCAGTTCTTC | CASSVGDRGFEQFF
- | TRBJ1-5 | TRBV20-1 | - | TGCAGTGCTAGTTATGTGACAGGTAATCAGCCCCAGCATTTT | CSASYVTGNQPQHF
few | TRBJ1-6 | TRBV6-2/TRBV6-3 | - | TGTGCCAGCAGTTACTCGCAGGGTTCACCCCTCCACTTT | CASSYSQGSPLHF
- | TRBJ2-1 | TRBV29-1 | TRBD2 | TGCAGCGTTGAAGGGGGCTCGACTAGCGGGAGCGACAATGAGCAGTTCTTC | CSVEGGSTSGSDNEQFF
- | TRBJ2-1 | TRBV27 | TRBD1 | TGTGCCAGCAGTTTAGTAGGGGAGGTGGGACAGGGGTTTCATGAGCAGTTCTTC | CASSLVGEVGQGFHEQFF
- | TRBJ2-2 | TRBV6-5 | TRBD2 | TGTGCCAGCAAGGGGACTACCACCGGGGAGCTGTTTTTT | CASKGTTTGELFF
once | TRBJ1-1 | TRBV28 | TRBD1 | TGTGCCAGCAGTTTATCCGGGGGACAGCGGGGGACTGAAGCTTTCTTT | CASSLSGGQRGTEAFF
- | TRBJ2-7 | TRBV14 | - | TGTGCCAGCAGCCAAGGTAGGGGCCTGAGGACCGAGCAGTACTTC | CASSQGRGLRTEQYF
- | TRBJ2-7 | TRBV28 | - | TGTGCCAGCAGTTTGGGCGGCAGGGTCCCCTCCCGCTCCGAGCAGTACTTC | CASSLGGRVPSRSEQYF